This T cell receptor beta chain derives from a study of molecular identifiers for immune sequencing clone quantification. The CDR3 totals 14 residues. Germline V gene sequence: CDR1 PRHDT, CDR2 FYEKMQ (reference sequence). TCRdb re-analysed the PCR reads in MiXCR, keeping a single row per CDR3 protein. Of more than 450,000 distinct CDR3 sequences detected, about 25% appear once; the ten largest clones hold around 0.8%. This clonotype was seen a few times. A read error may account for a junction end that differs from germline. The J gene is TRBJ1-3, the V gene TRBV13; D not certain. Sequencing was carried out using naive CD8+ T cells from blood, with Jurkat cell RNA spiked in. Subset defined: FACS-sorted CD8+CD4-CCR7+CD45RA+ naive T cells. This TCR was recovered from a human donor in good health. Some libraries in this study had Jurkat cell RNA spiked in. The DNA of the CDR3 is TGTGCCAGCAGTATCACAGTCTCTGGAAGCACCATATATTTT. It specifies CASSITVSGSTIYF.